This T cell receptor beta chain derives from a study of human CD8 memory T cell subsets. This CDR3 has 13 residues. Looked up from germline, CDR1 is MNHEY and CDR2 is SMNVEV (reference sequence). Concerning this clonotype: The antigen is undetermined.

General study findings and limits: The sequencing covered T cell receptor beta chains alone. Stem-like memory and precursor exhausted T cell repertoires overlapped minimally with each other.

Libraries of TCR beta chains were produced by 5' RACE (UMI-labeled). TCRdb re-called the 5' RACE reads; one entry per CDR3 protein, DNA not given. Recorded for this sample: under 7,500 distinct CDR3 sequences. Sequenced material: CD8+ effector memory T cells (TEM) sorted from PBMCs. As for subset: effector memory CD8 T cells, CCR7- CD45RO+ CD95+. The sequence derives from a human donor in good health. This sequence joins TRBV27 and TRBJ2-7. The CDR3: CASSLSGGYEQYF.